This entry lists 28 T cell receptor beta chains sequenced from one sample in a study of cytomegalovirus exposure and HLA in healthy donors. The PCR employed 60 Vbeta primers together with 13 Jbeta primers. Profiling relied on immunoSEQ multiplex PCR, and the TCRdb table lists in-frame clones only, not all of them. The sample carries 100,000 or so clones, 76% recorded once. Sequences were obtained from PBMCs. The source is a man in his forties in good health and CMV-seropositive.

The chain is built from TRBV4-2 and TRBJ2-3, with 9 bases fitting TRBD2. Germline CDR1 reads LGHNA; CDR2 reads YNFKEQ. The CDR3 is 20 residues long. V dropped 1 base and J dropped 0; count of bases not matched to a gene: 14. The CDR3, as DNA: TGTGCCAGCAGCCAAGTGATCTGGGGGTTACTAGCGGGCAGCACAGATACGCAGTATTTT. It translates to CASSQVIWGLLAGSTDTQYF.

CDR3 in amino acids: CASSDPGQGTDTQYF. The CDR3 bases are TGTGCCAGCAGCGACCCGGGACAGGGCACAGATACGCAGTATTTT. The V and J genes are TRBV28 and TRBJ2-3, with 8 nucleotides matching TRBD1. In germline, CDR1 is MDHEN, CDR2 SYDVKM. Losses at the gene ends were 6 bases for V and 1 base for J; bases not matched to a gene: 6. The CDR3 consists of 15 residues.

The rearrangement joins TRBV30 to TRBJ2-3, with D possibly TRBD2 on 6 matching bases. Looked up from germline, CDR1 is GTSNPN and CDR2 is SVGIG (reference sequence). This CDR3 has 15 amino acids. V lost 0 bases to trimming and J lost 4 bases, with 14 bases between them. The CDR3 sequence is CAWSVRPGGADTQYF. The CDR3 DNA reads TGTGCCTGGAGTGTAAGGCCAGGAGGGGCAGATACGCAGTATTTT.

This clone came up a few times. The chain employs TRBV13 and TRBJ2-2; D uncertain. From germline, CDR1 is PRHDT and CDR2 FYEKMQ (reference sequence). Trimming shortened V by 1 base and J by 6 bases, and 6 bases separated the two germline ends. This CDR3 contains 13 residues. CDR3 amino acids: CASSLVAPGELFF. DNA for the CDR3: TGTGCCAGCAGCTTAGTAGCCCCCGGGGAGCTGTTTTTT. Looking up the rest from reference TRBV13 and TRBJ2-2 gives the full variable domain: AAGVIQSPRHLIKEKRETATLKCYPIPRHDTVYWYQQGPGQDPQFLISFYEKMQSDKGSIPDRFSAQQFSDYHSELNMSSLELGDSALYFCASSLVAPGELFFGEGSRLTVL.

The rearrangement joins TRBV7-9 to TRBJ2-1; 8 nucleotides agree with TRBD1. From germline, CDR1 is SEHNR and CDR2 FQNEAQ (reference sequence). The CDR3 length is 15 residues. The V and J ends lost 5 bases and 0 bases, in that order; junction bases with no gene match: 3. The CDR3 DNA is TGTGCCAGCAGCCCGACAGGGGCCTCCTACAATGAGCAGTTCTTC. Protein product: CASSPTGASYNEQFF.

The CDR3 bases are TGTGCCAGCAGCGTAGCGGGATACTACACAGATACGCAGTATTTT. Translating gives CASSVAGYYTDTQYF. The gene calls are TRBV9 and TRBJ2-3, with D possibly matching TRBD2 (5 bases). Trimming left V 0 bases short and J 2 bases short, with 10 bases between. Germline V gene lookup returns CDR1 SGDLS and CDR2 YYNGEE. CDR3 length: 15 amino acids.

This clone was found a few times. This chain connects TRBV4-3 to TRBJ1-1; possibly TRBD1 for D (5 bases). Germline V CDR1 and CDR2: LGHNA, YSLEER. Trimming took off 2 bases at V and 3 bases at J, with 19 bases between the two ends. The CDR3 loop spans 17 amino acids. The CDR3 bases are TGCGCCAGCAGCCAAACTTTGACCGGGGGGACGCACACTGAAGCTTTCTTT. This gives the protein CASSQTLTGGTHTEAFF.

The gene calls are TRBV7-9 and TRBJ2-1; TRBD2 is a possible D gene (5 bases). Trimming cost V 5 bases and J 8 bases, with 10 bases left between them. The CDR3 contains 12 residues. Germline V gene sequence: CDR1 SEHNR, CDR2 FQNEAQ (reference sequence). The DNA of the CDR3 is TGTGCCAGCAGCGTTCTCGGGGATGAGCAGTTCTTC. It encodes CASSVLGDEQFF.

The genes are TRBV9 and TRBJ2-7; no reliable D call. Trimming pared 3 bases from V and 2 bases from J, leaving 9 bases between. The CDR3 length is 13 residues. CDR1 SGDLS and CDR2 YYNGEE come from the germline V gene. CDR3 residues: CASSGSIAYEQYF. The CDR3 DNA sequence: TGTGCCAGCAGCGGGTCGATAGCCTACGAGCAGTACTTC.

This chain uses TRBV15 with TRBJ2-7, with 10 nucleotides matching TRBD1. This CDR3 has 15 residues. V was pared by 3 bases and J by 4 bases, with 6 bases of the junction left unmatched. From germline, CDR1 is LNHNV and CDR2 YYDKDF (reference sequence). CDR3 sequence: CATSSPGQGVYEQYF. The CDR3 nucleotides read TGTGCCACCAGCAGCCCCGGACAGGGGGTTTACGAGCAGTACTTC.

The rearrangement links TRBV18 to TRBJ2-1; 9 bases map to TRBD1. Germline CDR1 is KGHSH and CDR2 is LQKENI. The CDR3 totals 16 residues. Unmatched junction bases numbered 10, after V lost 3 bases and J lost 7 bases. As DNA, the CDR3 is TGTGCCAGCTCACCCCCGAGGACAGGGGTGAGAAATGAGCAGTTCTTC. This encodes CASSPPRTGVRNEQFF.

The J gene is TRBJ2-7, the V gene TRBV4-1; 7 nucleotides match TRBD2. The germline gives CDR1 MGHRA, CDR2 YSYEKL. This CDR3 has 19 residues. V gave up 1 base and J gave up 0 bases; unmatched junction bases: 15. DNA of the CDR3: TGCGCCAGCAGCCAAGGAGGACTAGTTACCTCACTTAGCTCCTACGAGCAGTACTTC. As protein: CASSQGGLVTSLSSYEQYF.

J is TRBJ2-1 and V is TRBV7-3; 9 bases line up with TRBD2. The CDR3 is made up of 14 amino acids. V trimming: 0 bases; J trimming: 7 bases; junction bases outside the gene matches: 1. The germline V gene encodes CDR1 SGHTA and CDR2 FQGTGA. DNA of the CDR3: TGTGCCAGCAGCTTAACAGCGGGGGGAAATGAGCAGTTCTTC. It specifies CASSLTAGGNEQFF.

This chain links TRBV5-4 with TRBJ2-2; 7 bases are shared with TRBD2. With 2 bases clipped from V and 5 bases from J, the junction kept 6 bases outside the gene matches. The germline CDR1 and CDR2 sequences are SGHNT and YYREEE (reference sequence). The CDR3 has 15 residues. This chain's CDR3 is CASSFGLAETGELFF. In DNA, the CDR3 is TGTGCCAGCAGCTTTGGGCTAGCGGAAACCGGGGAGCTGTTTTTT.

In nucleotides, the CDR3 is TGTGCCAGCAGTGCGCCCAGCAGGGGGTTCTATGGCTACACCTTC. This translates into CASSAPSRGFYGYTF. The rearrangement joins TRBV2 to TRBJ1-2; 7 bases are shared with TRBD1. V lost 4 bases to trimming and J lost 4 bases; unmatched junction nucleotides: 9. The length of the CDR3 is 15 residues. Germline V gene data show CDR1 as SNHLY and CDR2 as FYNNEI. Full variable domain (rest looked up from reference TRBV2 and TRBJ1-2): EPEVTQTPSHQVTQMGQEVILRCVPISNHLYFYWYRQILGQKVEFLVSFYNNEISEKSEIFDDQFSVERPDGSNFTLKIRSTKLEDSAMYFCASSAPSRGFYGYTFGSGTRLTVV.

This chain joins TRBV29-1 and TRBJ2-7; D remains ambiguous. The CDR3 loop spans 13 amino acids. CDR1 is SQVTM and CDR2 is ANQGSEA in the germline V gene. Trimming shortened V by 2 bases and J by 3 bases, and 11 bases separated the two germline ends. The DNA for the CDR3 is TGCAGCGTTGAAAAACAAGCTAGCTACGAGCAGTACTTC. This codes for CSVEKQASYEQYF.

V gene TRBV5-1 combines with J gene TRBJ2-7; D remains unclear. In germline, CDR1 is SGHRS, CDR2 YFSETQ. With 2 bases removed from V and 3 bases from J, the gap between germline ends came to 6 bases. This CDR3 is built from 12 residues. This chain's CDR3 is CASSFDNYEQYF. The CDR3 nucleotides read TGCGCCAGCAGCTTCGACAACTACGAGCAGTACTTC. The full variable domain, completed using reference TRBV5-1 and TRBJ2-7, is KAGVTQTPRYLIKTRGQQVTLSCSPISGHRSVSWYQQTPGQGLQFLFEYFSETQRNKGNFPGRFSGRQFSNSRSEMNVSTLELGDSALYLCASSFDNYEQYFGPGTRLTVT.

The rearrangement links TRBV6-5 to TRBJ2-7; 7 nucleotides align to TRBD1. The germline CDR1 and CDR2 sequences are MNHEY and SVGAGI. V shed 6 bases, J shed 0 bases, and the junction held 5 bases outside the gene matches. The CDR3 has 14 amino acids. The CDR3 loop is CASRKGQYSYEQYF. CDR3 in DNA: TGTGCCAGCAGAAAGGGACAGTACTCCTACGAGCAGTACTTC.

J is TRBJ2-4 and V is TRBV6-1, with D perhaps matching TRBD2 (6 bases). The CDR3 contains 19 residues. Germline V lookup: CDR1 MNHNS, CDR2 SASEGT. V dropped 4 bases and J dropped 1 base, with 23 bases sitting between them. The CDR3 region is CASSATLLLGGAAKNIQYF. Written as DNA, the CDR3 is TGTGCCAGCAGTGCGACCCTCCTACTAGGCGGGGCTGCCAAAAACATTCAGTACTTC.

The rearrangement uses TRBV9 and TRBJ1-6; no clear D. The CDR3 totals 17 residues. The V gene lost 0 bases and the J gene lost 0 bases, with 10 bases spanning the gap. Germline CDR1 SGDLS, CDR2 YYNGEE. The CDR3: CASSVDRAISYNSPLHF. CDR3 in DNA: TGTGCCAGCAGCGTAGATCGAGCTATCTCCTATAATTCACCCCTCCACTTT.

This chain links TRBV5-1 with TRBJ2-7; TRBD2 agrees at 16 bases. Germline V CDR1 and CDR2: SGHRS, YFSETQ. Unmatched junction bases numbered 7, after V lost 4 bases and J lost 0 bases. This CDR3 comprises 18 residues. The CDR3 DNA reads TGCGCCAGCAGCCTGGGACTAGCGGGAGGGACCACCTCCTACGAGCAGTACTTC. This sequence encodes CASSLGLAGGTTSYEQYF.

V and J are TRBV27 and TRBJ2-3, with TRBD1 matching 8 bases. After removal of 5 bases from V and 1 base from J, the junction contained 5 bases not matched to a gene. This CDR3 is 15 amino acids long. Germline lookup yields CDR1 MNHEY and CDR2 SMNVEV (reference sequence). The CDR3 bases are TGTGCCAGCAGTCGACCGGGACAGGGCACAGATACGCAGTATTTT. It is translated as CASSRPGQGTDTQYF.

This clone was seen once. The chain carries TRBV28 and TRBJ1-2, with D possibly TRBD1 on 5 matching bases. This CDR3 has 12 residues. Trimming shortened V by 3 bases and J by 7 bases, and 9 bases separated the two germline ends. Germline-derived CDR1 and CDR2 are MDHEN and SYDVKM. This CDR3 reads CASSLTGGGYTF. The CDR3 nucleotides are TGTGCCAGCAGTTTGACGGGGGGTGGCTACACCTTC.

The chain combines TRBV9 with TRBJ1-2, with 7 nucleotides matching TRBD1. The V segment lost 4 bases and the J segment 4 bases; nucleotides outside the gene matches: 7. This CDR3 contains 14 residues. From germline, CDR1 is SGDLS and CDR2 YYNGEE. CDR3 bases: TGTGCCAGCAGCACAACAGGGGATGCCTATGGCTACACCTTC. It encodes CASSTTGDAYGYTF.

The chain combines TRBV30 with TRBJ2-5, with a tentative D call TRBD2 (6 bases). Germline lookup yields CDR1 GTSNPN and CDR2 SVGIG (reference sequence). Between the trimmed V and J ends, which lost 4 bases and 2 bases, there was a span of 14 bases. The CDR3 is 14 amino acids. The CDR3 DNA follows: TGTGCCTGGACGTCATGGGGGGATCAAGAGACCCAGTACTTC. Translated: CAWTSWGDQETQYF.

This clone was detected only once. The genes are TRBV6-5 and TRBJ2-5; 7 nucleotides match TRBD2. V trimming: 2 bases; J trimming: 5 bases; junction bases outside the gene matches: 8. Germline V gene data show CDR1 as MNHEY and CDR2 as SVGAGI. The CDR3 runs to 15 residues. The CDR3 DNA follows: TGTGCCAGCAGTTACGTCAGCGGGGTGGGGGAGACCCAGTACTTC. It is translated as CASSYVSGVGETQYF.

This rearrangement joins TRBV5-4 to TRBJ2-3, with 7 bases identical to TRBD2. This CDR3 is 14 amino acids long. Germline V lookup: CDR1 SGHNT, CDR2 YYREEE (reference sequence). Losses at the gene ends were 4 bases for V and 5 bases for J; bases not matched to a gene: 7. In DNA form, the CDR3 reads TGTGCCAGCAGCCCACGGGGGGACGGAGATACGCAGTATTTT. Its protein product is CASSPRGDGDTQYF.

The chain recombines TRBV7-6 with TRBJ2-2, with D hard to call. Deletions cut 2 bases from V and 1 base from J, with 5 bases between. The germline V gene encodes CDR1 SGHVS and CDR2 FNYEAQ. The CDR3 runs 14 residues. This CDR3 reads CASSLLQNTGELFF. The CDR3 region has the DNA TGTGCCAGCAGCTTATTACAGAACACCGGGGAGCTGTTTTTT.